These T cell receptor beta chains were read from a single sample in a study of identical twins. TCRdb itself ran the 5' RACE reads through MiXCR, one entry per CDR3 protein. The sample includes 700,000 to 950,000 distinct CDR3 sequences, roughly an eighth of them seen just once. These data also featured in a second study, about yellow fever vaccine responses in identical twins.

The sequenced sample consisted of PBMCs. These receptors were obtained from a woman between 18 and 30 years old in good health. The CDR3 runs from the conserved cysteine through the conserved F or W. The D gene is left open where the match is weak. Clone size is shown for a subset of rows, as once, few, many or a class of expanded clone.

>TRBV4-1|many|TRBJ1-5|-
TGCGCCAGCAGCCAAGCCGTGGGAAGGCAGCCCCAGCATTTT
CASSQAVGRQPQHF
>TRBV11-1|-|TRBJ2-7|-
TGTGCCAGCAGCCCGCGGCAACAGCCCGAACCTTCCTCCTACGAGCAGTACTTC
CASSPRQQPEPSSYEQYF
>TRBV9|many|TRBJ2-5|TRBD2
TGTGCCAGCAGCGTAGGAAGCGGGAGAGGTCAAGAGACCCAGTACTTC
CASSVGSGRGQETQYF
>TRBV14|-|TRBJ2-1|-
TGTGCCAGCAGCAAAACTGCGGTTATACCTTACAATGAGCAGTTCTTC
CASSKTAVIPYNEQFF
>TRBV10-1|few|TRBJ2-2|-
TGCGCCAGCAGTGAAACCCGGGGCACCGGGGAGCTGTTTTTT
CASSETRGTGELFF
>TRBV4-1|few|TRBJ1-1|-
TGCGCCAGCAGCCAAGATACCAGGTTGAACACTGAAGCTTTCTTT
CASSQDTRLNTEAFF
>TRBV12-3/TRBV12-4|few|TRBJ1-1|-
TGTGCCAGCAGTTTTCGCCAAAGCCGCACTGAAGCTTTCTTT
CASSFRQSRTEAFF
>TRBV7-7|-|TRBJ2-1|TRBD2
TGTGCCAGCAGCTCGGGACTAGCGGGGAAGCAGTTCTTC
CASSSGLAGKQFF
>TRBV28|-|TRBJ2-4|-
TGTGCCAGCAGTTTACCAGTCTTGGCCAAAAACATTCAGTACTTC
CASSLPVLAKNIQYF
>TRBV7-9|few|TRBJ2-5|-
TGTGCCAGCAGCTTAGTCGGGCCCCTGGAGACCCAGTACTTC
CASSLVGPLETQYF
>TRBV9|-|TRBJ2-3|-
TGTGCCAGCAGCGCCCGTACAGGGGAGGGCACAGATACGCAGTATTTT
CASSARTGEGTDTQYF
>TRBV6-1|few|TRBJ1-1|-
TGTGCCAGCAGTGAGTTCAGGACCGGGATCATGAACACTGAAGCTTTCTTT
CASSEFRTGIMNTEAFF
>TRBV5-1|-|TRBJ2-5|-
TGCGCCAGCACCCGGTACCCTCTCCAAGAGACCCAGTACTTC
CASTRYPLQETQYF
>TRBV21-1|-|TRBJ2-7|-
TGTGCCAGCAGCAACTCCGGGACAGGGGGCCACGAGCAGTACTTC
CASSNSGTGGHEQYF
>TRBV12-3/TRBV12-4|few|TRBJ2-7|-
TGTGCCAGCAGTCTACTCCCTCCCACGACGGTCTCCTACGAGCAGTACTTC
CASSLLPPTTVSYEQYF
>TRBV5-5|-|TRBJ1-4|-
TGTGCCAGCAGCTTGGCAGGGAGGAGAGAACTGTTTTTT
CASSLAGRRELFF
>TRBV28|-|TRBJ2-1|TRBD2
TGTGCCAGCAGACCCTTGAGCGGGGGCTCCTACAATGAGCAGTTCTTC
CASRPLSGGSYNEQFF
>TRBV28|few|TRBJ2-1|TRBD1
TGTGCCAGCTCCGGGTCAGGGGGCTCAAATGAGCAGTTCTTC
CASSGSGGSNEQFF
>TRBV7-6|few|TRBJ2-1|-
TGTGCCAGCTCAGAAGACCGGGGAGCGCACAATGAGCAGTTCTTC
CASSEDRGAHNEQFF
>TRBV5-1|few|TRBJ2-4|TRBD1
TGCGCCAGCAGCACTACGACAGGGACCTCGGGAAACATTCAGTACTTC
CASSTTTGTSGNIQYF
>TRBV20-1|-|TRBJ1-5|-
TGCAGTGCTAGAGATCGTAGTTGGGCGGGGGATCAGCCCCAGCATTTT
CSARDRSWAGDQPQHF
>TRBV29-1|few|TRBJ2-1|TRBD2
TGCAGCGTTGAGAGGAACTCCGGGACTAGCGTTCCCAATGAGCAGTTCTTC
CSVERNSGTSVPNEQFF
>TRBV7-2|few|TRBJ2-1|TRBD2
TGTGCCAGCAGCTTAAATAGCGGGGGAGGCTCCTACAATGAGCAGTTCTTC
CASSLNSGGGSYNEQFF
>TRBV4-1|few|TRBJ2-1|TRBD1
TGCGCCAGCAGCCAAGGACGGGACAGGGTCCACAATGAGCAGTTCTTC
CASSQGRDRVHNEQFF
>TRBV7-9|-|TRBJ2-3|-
TGTGCCAGCAGCCCCTTTGGGGGATATCTGGCAGATACGCAGTATTTT
CASSPFGGYLADTQYF
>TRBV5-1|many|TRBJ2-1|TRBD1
TGCGCCAGCAGGCGGACCGGGACAGGGGGGAATGAGCAGTTCTTC
CASRRTGTGGNEQFF
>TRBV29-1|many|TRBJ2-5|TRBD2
TGCAGCGTGCGCGCTCGCCCGGGACTAGAAAAAGAGACCCAGTACTTC
CSVRARPGLEKETQYF
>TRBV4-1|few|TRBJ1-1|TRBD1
TGCGCCAGCAGCCAGTGGGACAGCCAGAACACTGAAGCTTTCTTT
CASSQWDSQNTEAFF
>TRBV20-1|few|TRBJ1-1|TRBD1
TGCAGTGCAAGACAGGGCCCGAACACTGAAGCTTTCTTT
CSARQGPNTEAFF
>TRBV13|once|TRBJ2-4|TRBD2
TGTGCCAGCAGCTTAGGCCTGGGGGGGTATCTAGCCAAAAACATTCAGTACTTC
CASSLGLGGYLAKNIQYF
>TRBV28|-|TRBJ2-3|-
TGTGCCAGCTCAACCTACCGCACAGATACGCAGTATTTT
CASSTYRTDTQYF
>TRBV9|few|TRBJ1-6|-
TGTGCCAGCAGCGTAGTGGGTTCACCCCTCCACTTT
CASSVVGSPLHF
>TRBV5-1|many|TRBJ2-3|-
TGCGCCAGCAGTGTAGGAGACACAGATACGCAGTATTTT
CASSVGDTDTQYF
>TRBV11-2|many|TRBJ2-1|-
TGTGCCAGCAGCTTAGTTGGGGTTGGCAATGAGCAGTTCTTC
CASSLVGVGNEQFF
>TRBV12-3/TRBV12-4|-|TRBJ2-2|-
TGTGCCAGCAGTTTAGTGGGCTCGGCGGAGCTGTTTTTT
CASSLVGSAELFF
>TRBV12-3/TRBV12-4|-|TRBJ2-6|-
TGTGCCAGCAGTTTCACGTGGGGGGCTGGGGCCAACGTCCTGACTTTC
CASSFTWGAGANVLTF
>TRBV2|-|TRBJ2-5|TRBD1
TGTGCCAGCAGTGACCCCCGACAGGGGTTGGGAGAGACCCAGTACTTC
CASSDPRQGLGETQYF
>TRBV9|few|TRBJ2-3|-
TGTGCCAGCAGCCCCCGGGGGAAGAATACGCAGTATTTT
CASSPRGKNTQYF
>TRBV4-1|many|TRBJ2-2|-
TGCGCCAGCAGCCAAGATCTAGCCGGGGAGCTGTTTTTT
CASSQDLAGELFF
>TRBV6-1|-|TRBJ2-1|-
TGTGCCAGCAGTGTGGGTCGGGGCTCGAGGGGTGAGCAGTTCTTC
CASSVGRGSRGEQFF
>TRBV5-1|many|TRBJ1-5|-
TGCGCCAGCAGCTTGTCGGGACAAAGCAATCAGCCCCAGCATTTT
CASSLSGQSNQPQHF
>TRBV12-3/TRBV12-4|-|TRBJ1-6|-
TGTGCCAGCAGTTTTAAGACAGGACTTAATTCACCCCTCCACTTT
CASSFKTGLNSPLHF
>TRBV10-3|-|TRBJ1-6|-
TGTGCCATCAGTGAACTCGGGCAGGGGTATAATTCACCCCTCCACTTT
CAISELGQGYNSPLHF
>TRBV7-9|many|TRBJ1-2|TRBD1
TGTGCCAGCAGCTCGACAGGGGATCAGCATGGCTACACCTTC
CASSSTGDQHGYTF
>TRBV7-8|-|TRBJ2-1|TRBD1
TGTGCCAGCAGCTCCGGGACAGGAAGCCTGATTACTTACAATGAGCAGTTCTTC
CASSSGTGSLITYNEQFF